These T cell receptor beta chains were read from a single sample in a study of cytomegalovirus exposure and HLA in healthy donors. Here immunoSEQ multiplex PCR was the method, and the copy in TCRdb shows in-frame clones only, minus some. The sample records 150,000 to 200,000 clones, about 80% being singletons. The sequenced material came from PBMCs. The receptors come from a man aged 40-50 years in good health and CMV-seropositive. The conserved cysteine and the conserved F or W are not part of the CDR3 here. Clone sizes are given selectively: once, few, many, or a class where the clone is expanded.

clone size,CDR3 length,V gene,CDR3 protein
-,14,TRBV28,ASSQTGLKVRTEAF
-,12,TRBV5-1,ASNPLSGTDTQY
-,14,TRBV18,ASSPMTSGRGNEQY
once,14,TRBV11-3,ASSPPGITGDTEAF
-,12,TRBV7-9,ASTVTGSNYEQY
-,13,TRBV6-1,ASSAQLAFYNEQF
once,13,TRBV2,ASSELAGGPYEQY
-,12,TRBV2,ASSEGGSGDEQF
few,14,TRBV10-3,AISRSSLRANFEAF
few,13,TRBV7-7,ASSLTADSNQPQH
-,12,TRBV6-6,ASSYSELGYEQF
-,12,TRBV15,ATSTGITNEKLF
-,12,TRBV11-2,ASREKSRGTEAF
-,12,TRBV10-3,AIRQGARTDTQY
once,14,TRBV27,ASRPSGRTSQDTQY
-,15,TRBV25-1,ASSGHSRGSTNEKLF
-,13,TRBV7-3,ASSSSGGSNSPLH
-,14,TRBV6-1,ASSELTGTAGDTQY
once,12,TRBV5-4,ASSIGQSQETQY
-,13,TRBV11-2,ASSRGVTRGAEAF
-,11,TRBV19,ASADRAGYGYT
-,11,TRBV2,ASTLLVLYEQF
-,12,TRBV19,ASSTGQTNTEAF
few,12,TRBV7-3,ASSLYTRNTEAF
once,13,TRBV5-1,ASSSLAGAGNEQF
-,12,TRBV9,ASSGRSQGGIQY
-,14,TRBV5-1,ASSLGLAGGADTQY
-,12,TRBV11-2,ASRGEGTNSPLH
once,15,TRBV19,ASRGQGASLRYHEQF
few,9,TRBV28,ASSLINEQY
-,13,TRBV7-2,ASSWGGIAWETQY
few,12,TRBV5-1,ASSLEVTNYEQY
-,12,TRBV7-9,ASSLYGGNTEAF
-,12,TRBV5-1,ASSARPGFPEQY
-,13,TRBV11-2,ASSSRQVNTGELF
-,10,TRBV4-2,ASRGRGYEQY
-,11,TRBV28,ASSLGFNEKLF
few,14,TRBV6-6,ASSYSTSGNTGELF
-,11,TRBV18,ASSPLDEGGYT
-,16,TRBV12-5,ASGLVTVSVGGLYEQF
few,12,TRBV5-6,ASSPTGTNTEAF
few,13,TRBV2,ASRDRTSGNNEQF
-,13,TRBV6-6,ASSFQVWQNTEAF
few,14,TRBV7-9,ASSLSGTSGEKTQY
-,14,TRBV18,ASSPTLARATDTQY
few,11,TRBV19,ATSGTRTYEQY
-,13,TRBV2,ASGRLAGAPVGWF
-,13,TRBV5-1,ASSLAADNPYGYT
-,11,TRBV29-1,SVEAGGARGYT
-,13,TRBV18,ASSLETGLADTQY
-,12,TRBV19,ASSSIAGGYEQY
-,12,TRBV2,ASITTGGGETQY